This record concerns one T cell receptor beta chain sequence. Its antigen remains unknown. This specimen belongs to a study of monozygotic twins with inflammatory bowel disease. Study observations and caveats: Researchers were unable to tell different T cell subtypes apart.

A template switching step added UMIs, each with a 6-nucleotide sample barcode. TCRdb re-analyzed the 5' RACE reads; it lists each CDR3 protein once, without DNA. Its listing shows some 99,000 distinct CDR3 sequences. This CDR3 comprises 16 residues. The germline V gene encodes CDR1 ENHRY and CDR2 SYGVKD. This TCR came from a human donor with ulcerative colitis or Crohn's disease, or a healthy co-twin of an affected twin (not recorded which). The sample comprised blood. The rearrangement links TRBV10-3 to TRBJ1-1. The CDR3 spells CAISEWRTPLNTEAFF.